The clone carrying this TCR beta chain was detected a few times. Its antigen remains unknown. The CDR3 spans 14 residues. The V segment lost 6 bases and the J segment 8 bases; nucleotides outside the gene matches: 12. The germline CDR1 and CDR2 sequences are MNHEY and SVGEGT. The data originate from a study of blood T cells in healthy people across ages. General study findings and limits: Both higher diversity and more naive CD4+ cells marked long-lived donors when set against aged donors. Donor CMV infection status was unknown, possibly confounding age-related changes in expanded clonotypes.

The authors ran a second PCR of about 7 to 11 cycles using a sample-barcoded 5' primer and a J-beta primer mix. TCRdb re-called the 5' RACE reads through MiXCR, storing one row per CDR3 protein. The sample carries some 760,000 distinct CDR3 sequences, 20% to 30% recorded once. These records were also assigned to another study, of T cells of mothers and their children. In that study: At a rate of roughly 1.4 ug per 15 ul, cDNA synthesis received all of the extracted RNA. Mothers gave over 8.5 million TCR beta CDR3 reads each, and children roughly 3.3 million each.

Sequencing used blood. This clonotype was obtained from a boy aged 5-17 years in good health. This sequence joins TRBV6-2 or TRBV6-3 and TRBJ1-2; 7 nucleotides agree with TRBD1. The CDR3 nucleotides are TGTGCCAGCAGCCAAGGGACAGCCACGTCCGGCTACACCTTC. Translated: CASSQGTATSGYTF.